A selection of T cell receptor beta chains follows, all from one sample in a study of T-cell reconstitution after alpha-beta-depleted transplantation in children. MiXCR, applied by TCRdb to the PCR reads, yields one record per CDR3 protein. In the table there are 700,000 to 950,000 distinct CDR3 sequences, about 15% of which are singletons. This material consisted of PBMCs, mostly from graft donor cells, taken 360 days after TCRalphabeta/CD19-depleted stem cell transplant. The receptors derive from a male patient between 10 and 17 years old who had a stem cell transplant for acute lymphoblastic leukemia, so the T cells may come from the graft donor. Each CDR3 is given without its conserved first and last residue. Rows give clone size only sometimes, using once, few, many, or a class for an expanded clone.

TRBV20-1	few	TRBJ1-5	SARGTGVRNQPQH
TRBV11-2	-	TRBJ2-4	ASSFNGLAKNIQY
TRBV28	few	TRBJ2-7	ASSLAGNLYEQY
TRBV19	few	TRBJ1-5	ASSTRDRGQIQPQH
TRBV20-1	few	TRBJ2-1	SARTREIHNEQF
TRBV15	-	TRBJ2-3	ATSRLDRADTQY
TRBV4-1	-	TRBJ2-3	ASSQSTLSGRRVDTQY
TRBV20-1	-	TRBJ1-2	SARGFQGWGRYGYT
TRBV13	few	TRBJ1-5	ASSIRTGSYQPQH
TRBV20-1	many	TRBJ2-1	SASPSRGSSYNEQF
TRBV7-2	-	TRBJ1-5	ASSRDRNYNQPQH
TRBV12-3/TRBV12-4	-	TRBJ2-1	ASRYREGANEQF
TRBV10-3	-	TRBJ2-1	AISEWGLANEQF
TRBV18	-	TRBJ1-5	ASSPWEIRNQPQH
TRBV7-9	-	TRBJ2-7	ASSSSGTTTYEQY
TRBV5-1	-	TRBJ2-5	ASSLRDFETQY
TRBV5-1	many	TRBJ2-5	ASSLIALGLQETQY
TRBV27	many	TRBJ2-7	ASSLAGSSGEQY
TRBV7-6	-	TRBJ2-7	ASSPLSGFLYYEQY
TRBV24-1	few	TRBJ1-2	ATSRPTGRSWDYGYT
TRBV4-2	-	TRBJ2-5	ASSQDKGSGETQY
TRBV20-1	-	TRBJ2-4	STFRLALAKNIQY
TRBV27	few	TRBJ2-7	ASSFLDSLYEQY
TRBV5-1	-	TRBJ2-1	ASSSRLGGAYNEQF
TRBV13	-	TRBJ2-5	ASSLLGRQETQY